Below, one TCR beta chain is given with its context. Its antigen is undetermined. Sequencing was performed with immunoSEQ multiplex PCR; in TCRdb, only in-frame clones are kept and a portion is missing. The sample carries approximately 90,000 clones, roughly nine tenths recorded once. This record comes from a study of OX40 agonist ivuxolimab in advanced cancers. About the study: Intravenous ivuxolimab was administered to patients every 2 weeks at 0.01 to 10 mg/kg. Study-level results: On average, CD8+ T cells had more expanded clones than CD4+.

CDR1 and CDR2 from the germline V gene are GTSNPN and SVGIG (reference sequence). The CDR3 totals 13 residues. The V gene lost 2 bases and the J gene lost 7 bases, with 12 bases spanning the gap. Autoimmune disease history or systemic immunosuppression was exclusionary. The starting material was CD4+ or CD8+ T cells sorted from blood, obtained in a trial of the OX40 agonist ivuxolimab. This TCR came from an adult with an advanced solid tumor such as melanoma, head and neck, liver or kidney cancer. The V and J genes are TRBV30 and TRBJ1-5; no firm D call. The CDR3 nucleotides are TGTGCCTGGAGTTCACGAGGGTTACAGCCCCAGCATTTT. It specifies CAWSSRGLQPQHF.